What follows are 28 T cell receptor beta chains derived from one specimen sequenced in a study of shared T cell receptors in the human thymus. Clones were read by immunoSEQ multiplex PCR, and TCRdb kept only the in-frame ones, dropping some. The sample lists about 660,000 clones, around nine tenths occurring once. A further study also used this sample, focusing on human thymus T cells.

Sequences were obtained from thymocytes. These receptor sequences come from a boy in the first two years of life with a congenital heart defect.

The rearrangement links TRBV4-3 to TRBJ2-1, with 9 positions matching TRBD2. V dropped 0 bases and J dropped 4; count of bases not matched to a gene: 7. CDR1 and CDR2 from the germline V gene are LGHNA and YSLEER. The CDR3 sequence is 17 residues long. Here the CDR3 DNA reads TGCGCCAGCAGCCAAGAAGGGACTAGCCACCTTTACAATGAGCAGTTCTTC. This codes for CASSQEGTSHLYNEQFF.

The V gene is TRBV2, the J gene TRBJ2-1, with 9 bases that match TRBD2. The germline V gene encodes CDR1 SNHLY and CDR2 FYNNEI. J gave up 0 bases and V 1 base, and 7 bases lay outside the gene matches. The CDR3 covers 18 residues. CDR3 loop: CASSEGASGIPSYNEQFF. The CDR3 DNA follows: TGTGCCAGCAGTGAAGGGGCTAGCGGGATCCCCTCCTACAATGAGCAGTTCTTC. Full variable domain (outside the CDR3, taken from reference TRBV2 and TRBJ2-1): EPEVTQTPSHQVTQMGQEVILRCVPISNHLYFYWYRQILGQKVEFLVSFYNNEISEKSEIFDDQFSVERPDGSNFTLKIRSTKLEDSAMYFCASSEGASGIPSYNEQFFGPGTRLTVL.

This sequence joins TRBV11-2 and TRBJ1-1; D may be TRBD1 (6 bases). Per germline, CDR1 SGHAT and CDR2 FQNNGV. CDR3 size: 17 residues. V lost 5 bases to trimming and J lost 1 base, with 20 bases between them. The CDR3 spells CASSLPLGSGENTEAFF. The CDR3 coding sequence is TGTGCCAGCAGCCTACCCTTGGGGTCAGGGGAGAACACTGAAGCTTTCTTT.

This clone was seen only a few times. V is TRBV5-5 and J is TRBJ2-2, with a weak D call TRBD1 (5 bases). The CDR3 is made up of 14 amino acids. The V gene lost 5 bases and the J gene lost 5 bases, with 13 bases spanning the gap. Per germline, CDR1 SGHKS and CDR2 YYEKEE (reference sequence). The CDR3 region has the DNA TGTGCCAGCAGATCTCTCAACAGGACCGGGGAGCTGTTTTTT. Its protein product is CASRSLNRTGELFF.

This chain links TRBV2 with TRBJ2-3; possibly TRBD2 for D (5 bases). This CDR3 has 14 amino acids. CDR1 and CDR2 from the germline V gene are SNHLY and FYNNEI. The ends were cut back, 6 bases at V and 0 bases at J, with 10 bases in the middle. The CDR3: CASRRGPSTDTQYF. CDR3 nucleotides: TGTGCCAGCAGGCGCGGGCCCAGCACAGATACGCAGTATTTT.

This chain links TRBV28 with TRBJ1-6; 7 positions match TRBD1. The CDR3 totals 17 residues. With V trimmed by 6 bases and J by 4 bases, 12 bases remained unmatched. Germline V gene sequence: CDR1 MDHEN, CDR2 SYDVKM. CDR3 sequence reads: CASRANSLQGYNSPLHF. The CDR3 bases are TGTGCCAGCAGGGCGAACTCACTACAGGGGTATAATTCACCCCTCCACTTT.

V usage is TRBV15 and J usage is TRBJ2-3; possibly TRBD2 for D (5 bases). Germline assignment: CDR1 LNHNV and CDR2 YYDKDF (reference sequence). V lost 5 bases to trimming and J lost 1 base, with 16 bases between them. The CDR3 extends over 16 amino acids. The CDR3 spells CATSHRGRVGTDTQYF. The CDR3, as DNA: TGTGCCACCAGCCACCGGGGTAGGGTCGGCACAGATACGCAGTATTTT.

The chain employs TRBV10-1 and TRBJ2-2, with D perhaps TRBD2 (6 bases). The V end was cut by 0 bases, the J end by 4 bases, with 15 bases between. Germline V lookup: CDR1 WNHNN, CDR2 SYGVQD (reference sequence). This CDR3 has 17 residues. In DNA form, the CDR3 reads TGCGCCAGCAGTGAGTCGCAGCGGGCCAATCGCACCGGGGAGCTGTTTTTT. Amino acid sequence: CASSESQRANRTGELFF.

The chain joins TRBV11-3 to TRBJ2-7; 9 bases map to TRBD1. V shed 5 bases and J 13 bases; nucleotides not matched to a gene: 18. Germline V gene sequence: CDR1 SGHNT, CDR2 YENEEA. The CDR3 extends over 15 amino acids. The CDR3: CASSPETGGTSPTYF. The DNA for the CDR3 is TGTGCCAGCAGCCCGGAGACAGGGGGTACGTCCCCCACATACTTC.

This chain links TRBV9 with TRBJ1-2; 12 nucleotides align to TRBD1. This CDR3 spans 19 amino acids. Unmatched junction bases numbered 16, after V lost 3 bases and J lost 4 bases. Germline CDR1 reads SGDLS; CDR2 reads YYNGEE. The CDR3 bases are TGTGCCAGCAGCGGTCTCTCCGGGACAGGGGGCCCACCTCTCTATGGCTACACCTTC. The encoded protein is CASSGLSGTGGPPLYGYTF.

The chain uses TRBV7-9 and TRBJ2-1; 10 nucleotides match TRBD2. The CDR3 spans 13 residues. CDR1 SEHNR and CDR2 FQNEAQ come from the germline V gene (reference sequence). The J segment lost 9 bases and the V segment lost 5 bases, leaving 4 bases of the junction unmatched. The CDR3 spells CASSRTSGCEQFF. The CDR3 DNA reads as TGTGCCAGCAGCCGGACTAGCGGTTGTGAGCAGTTCTTC.

This clone has just one count. The chain joins TRBV7-2 to TRBJ2-7, with a tentative D call TRBD1 (5 bases). The germline gives CDR1 SGHTA, CDR2 FQGNSA. The CDR3 covers 16 residues. The germline V and J ends were trimmed by 5 bases and 0 bases, with 17 bases remaining between them. The CDR3 sequence is CASSLRQMNSSYEQYF. In nucleotides, the CDR3 is TGTGCCAGCAGCCTTCGACAGATGAATAGCTCCTACGAGCAGTACTTC. The full variable domain, its missing parts supplied by reference TRBV7-2 and TRBJ2-7, is GAGVSQSPSNKVTEKGKDVELRCDPISGHTALYWYRQSLGQGLEFLIYFQGNSAPDKSGLPSDRFSAERTGGSVSTLTIQRTQQEDSAVYLCASSLRQMNSSYEQYFGPGTRLTVT.

CDR3 loop: CASSLSGRPSTEAFF. The CDR3 region has the DNA TGTGCCAGCAGTTTATCGGGCAGGCCGAGCACTGAAGCTTTCTTT. The V gene is TRBV27, the J gene TRBJ1-1; D remains ambiguous. This CDR3 has 15 amino acids. CDR1 is MNHEY and CDR2 is SMNVEV in the germline V gene (reference sequence). The V and J ends lost 0 bases and 4 bases respectively, with 12 bases between them.

This clone has only one observation. The chain employs TRBV11-1 and TRBJ1-1; TRBD1 might be the D (5 bases). V was cut by 3 bases and J by 2 bases, with 10 bases left in between. Germline V CDR1 and CDR2: SGHAT, FQDESV (reference sequence). This CDR3 spans 14 amino acids. The CDR3 sequence is CASSFYGGNTEAFF. CDR3 nucleotides: TGTGCCAGCAGCTTCTACGGGGGTAACACTGAAGCTTTCTTT. Full variable domain (missing parts from reference TRBV11-1 and TRBJ1-1): EAEVAQSPRYKITEKSQAVAFWCDPISGHATLYWYRQILGQGPELLVQFQDESVVDDSQLPKDRFSAERLKGVDSTLKIQPAELGDSAMYLCASSFYGGNTEAFFGQGTRLTVV.

V gene TRBV2 combines with J gene TRBJ2-7; 11 positions agree with TRBD2. CDR1 and CDR2 from the germline V gene are SNHLY and FYNNEI. Germline trimming cut 4 bases from V and 0 bases from J; bases unmatched to any gene: 17. There are 20 residues in the CDR3. CDR3 region: CASSVRSHLAGGPGSYEQYF. DNA of the CDR3: TGTGCCAGCAGTGTGAGGTCCCACTTAGCGGGAGGGCCGGGCTCCTACGAGCAGTACTTC.

V and J are TRBV4-3 and TRBJ2-1; TRBD2 might be the D (6 bases). CDR1 is LGHNA, CDR2 YSLEER, per germline. The CDR3 consists of 15 residues. V was cut by 1 base and J by 9 bases, with 16 bases left in between. The CDR3 reads CASSQGTGLTTEQFF. The DNA for the CDR3 is TGCGCCAGCAGCCAAGGGACGGGACTCACGACTGAGCAGTTCTTC.

The V gene is TRBV4-2, the J gene TRBJ2-2, with TRBD1 matching 7 bases. Germline-derived CDR1 and CDR2 are LGHNA and YNFKEQ. There are 19 residues in the CDR3. With V trimmed by 0 bases and J by 4 bases, 14 bases remained unmatched. The CDR3 sequence is CASSQEGTEFKRGTGELFF. In nucleotides, the CDR3 is TGTGCCAGCAGCCAAGAGGGGACAGAATTTAAAAGAGGCACCGGGGAGCTGTTTTTT.

The chain recombines TRBV7-9 with TRBJ2-2; D may be TRBD2 (6 bases). The CDR3 sequence is 18 residues long. Trimming cost V 6 bases and J 0 bases, with 20 bases left between them. CDR1 is SEHNR and CDR2 is FQNEAQ in the germline V gene (reference sequence). The chain's CDR3 is CASRHIGGGISNTGELFF. CDR3 in DNA: TGTGCCAGCAGGCACATCGGTGGGGGGATCTCGAACACCGGGGAGCTGTTTTTT.

The table lists this clone with a count of one. This chain joins TRBV27 and TRBJ2-5, with TRBD2 as a possible D gene (6 bases). Trimming pared 2 bases from V and 4 bases from J, leaving 23 bases between. The CDR3 length is 18 residues. The germline V gene encodes CDR1 MNHEY and CDR2 SMNVEV (reference sequence). The CDR3 sequence: CASSLRSRQASRGETQYF. CDR3 coding DNA: TGTGCCAGCAGTTTACGGTCCCGGCAGGCCTCGCGGGGAGAGACCCAGTACTTC.

V gene TRBV6-4 combines with J gene TRBJ1-5; 7 nucleotides align to TRBD1. Germline lookup yields CDR1 MRHNA and CDR2 SNTAGT. The CDR3 sequence is 13 residues long. J lost 5 bases, V lost 5 bases, and 3 bases had no gene match. The CDR3 DNA is TGTGCCAGCAGTACAGGGGTGCATCAGCCCCAGCATTTT. Translating it yields CASSTGVHQPQHF.

The chain couples TRBV14 to TRBJ1-2; D gene ambiguous. Germline CDR1 is SGHDN and CDR2 is FVKESK. Trimming took 5 bases from V and 0 from J, leaving 7 bases between them. The CDR3 has 13 amino acids. The CDR3 bases are TGTGCCAGCAGCGGCCCAGCTAACTATGGCTACACCTTC. This encodes CASSGPANYGYTF.

This clone was counted only a few times. CDR3 amino acids: CASIGLYEQYF. The CDR3 nucleotides read TGTGCCAGTATCGGGTTGTACGAGCAGTACTTC. V usage is TRBV19 and J usage is TRBJ2-5, with D hard to call. The end of the DNA fits TRBJ2-7 better, so the J call may be wrong. The CDR3 contains 11 residues. Germline V gene sequence: CDR1 LNHDA, CDR2 SQIVND (reference sequence).

The gene calls are TRBV6-5 and TRBJ2-7; 7 bases map to TRBD1. The CDR3 spans 12 residues. Germline loops: CDR1 MNHEY, CDR2 SVGAGI. Unmatched junction bases numbered 7, after V lost 5 bases and J lost 9 bases. The CDR3 region is CASSQDRLRQYF. CDR3 DNA sequence: TGTGCCAGCAGTCAGGACAGGTTGAGGCAGTACTTC.

This chain links TRBV30 with TRBJ2-1; 10 bases fit TRBD2. The V and J ends lost 3 bases and 2 bases, in that order; junction bases with no gene match: 7. The CDR3 is made up of 16 amino acids. Germline CDR1 and CDR2: GTSNPN and SVGIG (reference sequence). The DNA for the CDR3 is TGTGCCTGGAGACCTTCACTAGCGGGACCCTACAATGAGCAGTTCTTC. It codes for CAWRPSLAGPYNEQFF.

V is TRBV5-6 and J is TRBJ2-5, with 8 nucleotides matching TRBD2. The last part of the DNA fits TRBJ2-7 better; the J call may be wrong. This CDR3 comprises 16 residues. Per germline, CDR1 SGHDT and CDR2 YYEEEE. The CDR3 DNA follows: TGTGCCAGCAGCTTTAGAGAGCGGGAGCAATCCTACGAGCAGTACTTC. Encoded protein: CASSFREREQSYEQYF.

The gene calls are TRBV27 and TRBJ1-1, with D possibly matching TRBD1 (6 bases). Per the germline V gene, CDR1 is MNHEY and CDR2 is SMNVEV (reference sequence). V lost 5 bases, J lost 10 bases, and 17 bases lay in between. The CDR3 length is 13 residues. In DNA, the CDR3 is TGTGCCAGCAGTGCACTACAGGGACTAGGAGCTTTCTTT. Its protein product is CASSALQGLGAFF.

The chain combines TRBV27 with TRBJ2-2; D gene unclear. CDR1 and CDR2 from the germline V gene are MNHEY and SMNVEV (reference sequence). The CDR3 length is 13 residues. Trimming removed 7 bases at V and 4 bases at J, with 10 bases between. CDR3 loop: CASKTLFTGELFF. The DNA of the CDR3 is TGTGCCAGCAAGACACTCTTCACCGGGGAGCTGTTTTTT.

This clone was found a few times. The chain couples TRBV19 to TRBJ1-5, with D unclear. The germline gives CDR1 LNHDA, CDR2 SQIVND (reference sequence). The CDR3 consists of 13 residues. V was trimmed by 1 base and J by 4 bases, leaving 5 bases between them. This CDR3 is CASSIGQNQPQHF. The CDR3, as DNA: TGTGCCAGTAGTATAGGGCAGAATCAGCCCCAGCATTTT.